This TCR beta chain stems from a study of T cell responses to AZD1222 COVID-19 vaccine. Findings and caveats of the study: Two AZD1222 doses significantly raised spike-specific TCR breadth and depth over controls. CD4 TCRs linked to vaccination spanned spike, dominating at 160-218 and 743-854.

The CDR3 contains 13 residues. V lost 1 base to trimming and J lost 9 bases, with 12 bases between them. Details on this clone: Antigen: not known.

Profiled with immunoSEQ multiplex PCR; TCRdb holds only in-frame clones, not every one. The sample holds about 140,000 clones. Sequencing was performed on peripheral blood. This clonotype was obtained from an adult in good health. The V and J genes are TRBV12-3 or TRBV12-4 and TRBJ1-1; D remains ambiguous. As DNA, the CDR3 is TGTGCCAGCAGTTTAGGCGGGTTAGTTCAAGCTTTCTTT. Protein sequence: CASSLGGLVQAFF.